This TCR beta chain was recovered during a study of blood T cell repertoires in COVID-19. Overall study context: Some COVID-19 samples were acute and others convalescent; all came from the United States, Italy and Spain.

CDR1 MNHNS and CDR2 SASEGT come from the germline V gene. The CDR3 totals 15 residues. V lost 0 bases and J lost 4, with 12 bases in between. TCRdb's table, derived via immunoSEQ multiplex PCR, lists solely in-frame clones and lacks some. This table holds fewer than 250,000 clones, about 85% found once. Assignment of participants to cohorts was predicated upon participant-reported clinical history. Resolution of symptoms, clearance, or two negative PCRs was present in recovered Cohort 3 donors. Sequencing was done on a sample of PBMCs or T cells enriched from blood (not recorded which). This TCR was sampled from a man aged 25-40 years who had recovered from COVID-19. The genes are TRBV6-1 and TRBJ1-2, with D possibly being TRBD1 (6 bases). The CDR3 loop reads CASSEAGGGTYGYTF. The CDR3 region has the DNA TGTGCCAGCAGTGAAGCCGGGGGGGGCACCTATGGCTACACCTTC.